What follows is one TCR beta chain and its context. This entry comes from a study of blood T cell repertoires in COVID-19. In the study overall: Sites across the United States, Italy and Spain contributed samples from acute and convalescent COVID-19. PBMCs, B-cell-depleted T cells, or T cells were the source of the cDNA or gDNA that made up the material.

In the original workflow: How many nucleated cells were present was estimated from reference gene primer amplification. Sequencing was performed with immunoSEQ multiplex PCR; in TCRdb, only in-frame clones are kept and a portion is missing. That table supplies the V and J calls and clone size; D and trimming were determined from the DNA. Among roughly 51,000 clones listed, about 90% were seen once. Looked up from germline, CDR1 is SNHLY and CDR2 is FYNNEI. The CDR3 runs 15 residues. With 6 bases clipped from V and 5 bases from J, the junction kept 7 bases outside the gene matches. The J gene is TRBJ2-3, the V gene TRBV2; 11 bases align to TRBD2. The sequence was collected from a woman in her sixties with active or convalescent COVID-19. Specimen: peripheral blood. CDR3 sequence (DNA): TGTGCCAGCAGGGATAGCGGGAGGGCTGGAGATACGCAGTATTTT. This gives the protein CASRDSGRAGDTQYF.